These 5 T cell receptor beta chains originate from one sample sequenced in a study of CD8 T cells in ankylosing spondylitis. TCRdb re-derived calls from the 5' RACE reads in MiXCR, one entry per CDR3 protein. The sample shows approximately 140,000 distinct CDR3 sequences, approximately 9.2% of them seen only once. Material: synovial fluid, either unsorted or a sorted T cell fraction (not recorded which). The receptors here all came from a male donor with ankylosing spondylitis.

This clonotype appeared many times. The chain recombines TRBV18 with TRBJ1-4, with D perhaps matching TRBD1 (6 bases). Trimming took off 1 base at V and 6 bases at J, with 9 bases between the two ends. The CDR3 spans 14 residues. Germline CDR1 is KGHSH and CDR2 is LQKENI. CDR3 nucleotides: TGTGCCAGCTCACCACGCTCAGGGGATGAAAAACTGTTTTTT. Protein: CASSPRSGDEKLFF.

The sample holds many counts of this clonotype. The genes are TRBV20-1 and TRBJ2-5; D remains unclear. V was cut by 6 bases and J by 3 bases, with 8 bases left in between. The V gene's germline CDR1 is DFQATT and CDR2 SNEGSKA (reference sequence). The CDR3 is made up of 11 amino acids. The CDR3: CSAPKEETQYF. The CDR3 DNA reads TGCAGTGCCCCCAAGGAAGAGACCCAGTACTTC.

Only a few counts were recorded for this clonotype. The J gene is TRBJ2-7, the V gene TRBV6-2 or TRBV6-3; 9 bases are a match to TRBD2. The CDR3 totals 15 residues. In germline, CDR1 is MNHEY, CDR2 SVGEGT. V dropped 5 bases and J dropped 5; count of bases not matched to a gene: 10. CDR3 in DNA: TGTGCCAGCAGTCTCTTCGTCCAGCGGGGGGACGAGCAGTACTTC. This encodes CASSLFVQRGDEQYF.

This clonotype was seen only a few times. The chain is built from TRBV6-2 or TRBV6-3 and TRBJ2-1; 14 bases are a match to TRBD2. The CDR3 is 15 residues long. CDR1 and CDR2 from the germline V gene are MNHEY and SVGEGT. V trimming: 2 bases; J trimming: 6 bases; junction bases outside the gene matches: 0. CDR3 amino acids: CASSYGTSGSNEQFF. The CDR3 DNA reads TGTGCCAGCAGTTACGGGACTAGCGGGAGCAATGAGCAGTTCTTC.

This clonotype came up a few times. The genes are TRBV18 and TRBJ1-1; TRBD1 matches at 10 bases. The CDR3 has 15 residues. Germline values: CDR1 KGHSH, CDR2 LQKENI. J was trimmed by 6 bases and V by 1 base; bases with no gene match: 5. CDR3 residues: CASSPQGTGVAEAFF. CDR3 DNA sequence: TGTGCCAGCTCACCACAGGGGACAGGGGTCGCTGAAGCTTTCTTT.